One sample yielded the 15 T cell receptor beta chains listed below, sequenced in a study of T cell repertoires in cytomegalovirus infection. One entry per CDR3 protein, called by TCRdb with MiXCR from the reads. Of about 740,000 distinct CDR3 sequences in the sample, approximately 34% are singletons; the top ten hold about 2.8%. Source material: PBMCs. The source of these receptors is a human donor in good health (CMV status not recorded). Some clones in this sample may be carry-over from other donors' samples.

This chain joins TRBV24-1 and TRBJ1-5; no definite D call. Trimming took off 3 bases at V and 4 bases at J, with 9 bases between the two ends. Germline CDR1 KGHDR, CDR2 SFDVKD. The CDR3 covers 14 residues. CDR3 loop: CATSDPGRNQPQHF. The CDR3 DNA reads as TGTGCCACCAGTGATCCCGGGAGAAATCAGCCCCAGCATTTT.

CDR3 nucleotides: TGTGCCAGCAGCTTAGGGGAGACTAGCCAAGAGACCCAGTACTTC. Its translation is CASSLGETSQETQYF. V usage is TRBV11-2 and J usage is TRBJ2-5, with D possibly being TRBD2 (6 bases). V dropped 1 base and J dropped 1 base, with 10 bases sitting between them. CDR3 size: 15 residues. Germline CDR1 SGHAT, CDR2 FQNNGV.

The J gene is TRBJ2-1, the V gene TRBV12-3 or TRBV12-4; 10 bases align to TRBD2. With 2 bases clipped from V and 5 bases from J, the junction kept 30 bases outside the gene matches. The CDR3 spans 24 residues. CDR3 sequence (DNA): TGTGCCAGCAGTTTAATGCGTCAGGGGCCGGGAAAACTAGCGGGACTCAGCGGAAACAATGAGCAGTTCTTC. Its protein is CASSLMRQGPGKLAGLSGNNEQFF.

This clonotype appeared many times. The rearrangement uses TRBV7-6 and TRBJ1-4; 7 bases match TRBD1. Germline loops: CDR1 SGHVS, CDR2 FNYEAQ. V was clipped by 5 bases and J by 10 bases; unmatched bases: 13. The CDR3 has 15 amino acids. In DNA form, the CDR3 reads TGTGCCAGCAGCCCGGGGACAGCTCCCCTGGGAAAACTGTTTTTT. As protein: CASSPGTAPLGKLFF.

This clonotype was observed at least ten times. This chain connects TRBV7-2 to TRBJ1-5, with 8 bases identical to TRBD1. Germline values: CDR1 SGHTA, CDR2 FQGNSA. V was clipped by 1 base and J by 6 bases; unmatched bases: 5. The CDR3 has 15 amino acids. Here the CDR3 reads CASSLVQGASQPQHF. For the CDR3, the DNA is TGTGCCAGCAGCTTAGTGCAGGGGGCGAGTCAGCCCCAGCATTTT. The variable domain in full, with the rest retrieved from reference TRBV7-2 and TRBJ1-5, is GAGVSQSPSNKVTEKGKDVELRCDPISGHTALYWYRQSLGQGLEFLIYFQGNSAPDKSGLPSDRFSAERTGGSVSTLTIQRTQQEDSAVYLCASSLVQGASQPQHFGDGTRLSIL.

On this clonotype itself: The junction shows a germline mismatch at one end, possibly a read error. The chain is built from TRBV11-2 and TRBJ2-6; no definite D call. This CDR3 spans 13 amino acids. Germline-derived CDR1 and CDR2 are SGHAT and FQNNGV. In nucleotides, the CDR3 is TGTTCCAGCAGCTTGGCTGGGGCCAACGTCCTGACTTTC. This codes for CSSSLAGANVLTF.

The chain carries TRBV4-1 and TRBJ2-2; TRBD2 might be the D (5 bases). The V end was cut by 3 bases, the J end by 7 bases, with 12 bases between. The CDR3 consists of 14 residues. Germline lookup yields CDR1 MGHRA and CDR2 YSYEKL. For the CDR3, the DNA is TGCGCCAGCAGCCACTGGGGAGACGGCGGGGAGCTGTTTTTT. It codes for CASSHWGDGGELFF.

The CDR3 nucleotides read TGTGCCAGCAGTTTACCATCCCCATTCGAGCAGTACTTC. Translating it yields CASSLPSPFEQYF. This chain uses TRBV28 with TRBJ2-7; D remains unclear. Trimming cost V 2 bases and J 6 bases, with 11 bases left between them. The CDR3 extends over 13 amino acids. Germline V gives CDR1 MDHEN, CDR2 SYDVKM.

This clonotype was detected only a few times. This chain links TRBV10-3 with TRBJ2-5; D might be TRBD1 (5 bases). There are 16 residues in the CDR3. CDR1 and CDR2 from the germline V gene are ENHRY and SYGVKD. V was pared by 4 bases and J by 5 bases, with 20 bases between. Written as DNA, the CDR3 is TGTGCCATCAGTGGGGCAGGGAACTTAGGGAAGGAGACCCAGTACTTC. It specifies CAISGAGNLGKETQYF.

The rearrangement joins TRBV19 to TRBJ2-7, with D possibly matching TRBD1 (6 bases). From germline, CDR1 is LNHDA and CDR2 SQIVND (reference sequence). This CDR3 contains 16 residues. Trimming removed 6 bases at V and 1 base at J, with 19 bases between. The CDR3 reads CASSKSGQHKSYEQYF. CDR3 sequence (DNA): TGTGCCAGTAGCAAGTCTGGACAGCATAAATCCTACGAGCAGTACTTC.

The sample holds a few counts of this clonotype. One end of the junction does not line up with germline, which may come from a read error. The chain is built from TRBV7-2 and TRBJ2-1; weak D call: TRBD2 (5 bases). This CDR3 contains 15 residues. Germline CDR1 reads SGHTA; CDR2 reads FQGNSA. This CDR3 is CASSLGLAAYSEQFF. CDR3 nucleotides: TGTGCCAGCAGCTTAGGGCTAGCAGCCTACAGTGAGCAGTTCTTC.

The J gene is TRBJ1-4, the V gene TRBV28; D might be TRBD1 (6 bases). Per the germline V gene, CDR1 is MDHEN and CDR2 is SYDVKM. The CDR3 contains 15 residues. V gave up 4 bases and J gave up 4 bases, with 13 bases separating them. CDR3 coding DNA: TGTGCCAGCAGTTCATGGACAGTCAATAATGAAAAACTGTTTTTT. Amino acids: CASSSWTVNNEKLFF. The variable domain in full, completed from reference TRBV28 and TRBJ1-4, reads DVKVTQSSRYLVKRTGEKVFLECVQDMDHENMFWYRQDPGLGLRLIYFSYDVKMKEKGDIPEGYSVSREKKERFSLILESASTNQTSMYLCASSSWTVNNEKLFFGSGTQLSVL.

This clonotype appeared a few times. The CDR3 nucleotides are TGTGCCAGCACCAGGGGCAGGTTTCTTGAAAAACTGTTTTTT. This sequence encodes CASTRGRFLEKLFF. The chain is built from TRBV28 and TRBJ1-4, with D maybe TRBD1 (6 bases). The CDR3 spans 14 residues. The germline gives CDR1 MDHEN, CDR2 SYDVKM. V was clipped by 7 bases and J by 7 bases, with 16 bases between them.

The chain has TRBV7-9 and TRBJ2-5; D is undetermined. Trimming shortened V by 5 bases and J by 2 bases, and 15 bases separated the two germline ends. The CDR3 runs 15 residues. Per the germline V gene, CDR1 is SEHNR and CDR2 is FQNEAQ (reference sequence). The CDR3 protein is CASSLRLNIQETQYF. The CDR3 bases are TGTGCCAGCAGCCTCCGGCTTAACATTCAAGAGACCCAGTACTTC.

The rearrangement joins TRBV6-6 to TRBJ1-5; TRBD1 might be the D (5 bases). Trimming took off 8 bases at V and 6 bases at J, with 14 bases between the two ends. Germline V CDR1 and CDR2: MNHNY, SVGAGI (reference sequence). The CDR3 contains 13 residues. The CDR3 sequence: CASGRETVQPQHF. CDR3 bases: TGTGCCAGCGGCAGGGAGACTGTTCAGCCCCAGCATTTT.